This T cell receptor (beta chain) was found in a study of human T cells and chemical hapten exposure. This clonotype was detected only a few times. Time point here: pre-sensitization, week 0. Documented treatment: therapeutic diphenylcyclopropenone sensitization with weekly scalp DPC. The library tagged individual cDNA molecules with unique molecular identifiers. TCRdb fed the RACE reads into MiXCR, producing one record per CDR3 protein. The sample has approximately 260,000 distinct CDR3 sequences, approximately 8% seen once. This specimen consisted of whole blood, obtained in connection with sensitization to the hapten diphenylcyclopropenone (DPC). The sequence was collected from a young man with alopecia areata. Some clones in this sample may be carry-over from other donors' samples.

The CDR3 here is CASSPGLFYTGELFF. The CDR3 DNA is TGTGCCAGCAGTCCTGGACTATTCTATACCGGGGAGCTGTTTTTT. The chain is built from TRBV6-2 or TRBV6-3 and TRBJ2-2, with a tentative D call TRBD2 (6 bases). V lost 5 bases, J lost 5 bases, and 15 bases lay in between. The CDR3 is 15 amino acids. Germline V lookup: CDR1 MNHEY, CDR2 SVGEGT.